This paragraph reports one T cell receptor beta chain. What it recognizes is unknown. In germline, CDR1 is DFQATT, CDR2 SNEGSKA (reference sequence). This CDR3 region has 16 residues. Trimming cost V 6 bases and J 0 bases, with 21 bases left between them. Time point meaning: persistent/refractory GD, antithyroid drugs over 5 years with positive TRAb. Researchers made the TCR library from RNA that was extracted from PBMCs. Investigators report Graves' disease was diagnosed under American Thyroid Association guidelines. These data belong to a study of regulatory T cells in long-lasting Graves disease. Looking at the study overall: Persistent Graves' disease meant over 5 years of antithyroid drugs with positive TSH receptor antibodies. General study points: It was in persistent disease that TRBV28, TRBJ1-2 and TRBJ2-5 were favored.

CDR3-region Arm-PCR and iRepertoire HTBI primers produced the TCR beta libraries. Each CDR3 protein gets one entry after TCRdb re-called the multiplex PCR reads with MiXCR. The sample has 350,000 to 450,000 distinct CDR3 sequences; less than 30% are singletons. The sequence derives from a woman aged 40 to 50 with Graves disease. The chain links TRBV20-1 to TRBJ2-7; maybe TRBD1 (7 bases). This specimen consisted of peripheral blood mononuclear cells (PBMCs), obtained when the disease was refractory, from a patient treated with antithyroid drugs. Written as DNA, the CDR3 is TGCAGTGCGAGAACTGACAGGGCGGGGAACTCCTACGAGCAGTACTTC. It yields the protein CSARTDRAGNSYEQYF.